This TCR beta chain was documented in a study of spatial heterogeneity in lung cancer. Study in general: A consistent excess of beta-chain over alpha-chain sequences was detected. Raw sequencing reads included, on average, more than ten appearances of each unique TCR and UMI combination.

Time point meaning: sample taken at primary tumor resection. No cells were sorted before sequencing. The whole RNA sequenced was extracted from tumor, nontumor lung or frozen PBMC. General study findings and limits: TCRs found ubiquitously expanded in tumor appeared in blood more at resection than at follow-up.

The CDR3 sequence is 15 residues long. Trimming cost V 5 bases and J 0 bases, with 12 bases left between them. Unique molecular identifiers tagged every individual TCR cDNA molecule. TCRdb fed the 5' RACE reads into MiXCR, producing one record per CDR3 protein. The sample yields fewer than 45,000 distinct CDR3 sequences, approximately 6.5% seen once. This clonotype has at least ten counts. The antigen is not known. The clonotype was recovered from a female donor with early-stage non-small cell lung cancer. The chain uses TRBV12-3 or TRBV12-4 and TRBJ2-3, with D unclear. The starting material was PBMCs, obtained at surgery. This chain's CDR3 is CASSPLGSSTDTQYF. In DNA form, the CDR3 reads TGTGCCAGCAGTCCCCTAGGATCGAGCACAGATACGCAGTATTTT.